This T cell receptor (beta chain) was retrieved from a study of T cell responses to AZD1222 COVID-19 vaccine. The table came from immunoSEQ multiplex PCR; TCRdb's copy has only in-frame clones and leaves some out. Found here are about 140,000 clones, around nine tenths of them singletons; the top ten hold around 3.1%. The CDR3 contains 11 residues. V lost 4 bases and J 3 bases, leaving 4 bases between the germline ends. Germline V gene sequence: CDR1 MDHEN, CDR2 SYDVKM. The receptor was derived from an adult who received the AZD1222 COVID-19 vaccine. Source: peripheral blood, taken 28 days after the second AZD1222 dose. The chain links TRBV28 to TRBJ2-7; D is undetermined. CDR3 region: CASSYFYEQYF. The CDR3 DNA reads TGTGCCAGCAGTTATTTCTACGAGCAGTACTTC.